The sequence of this T cell receptor beta chain was determined in a study of vaccination and CD4 T cells after COVID-19. About the research overall: Comprising six males and four females, the convalescent participants counted two Hispanic individuals among them.

Researchers used the Oncomine TCR Beta short-read assay to sequence DNA from cultured CD4+ T cells. The authors extracted genomic DNA from cultured CD4+ T cells. Using its own MiXCR run on the PCR reads, TCRdb lists one record per CDR3 protein. The data contain about 12,000 distinct CDR3 sequences, roughly three quarters of them singletons. The CDR3 has 17 amino acids. Germline CDR1 LNHNV, CDR2 YYDKDF (reference sequence). The trim removed 2 bases at V and 5 bases at J, leaving 7 bases unmatched. With regard to this clonotype: Its cognate antigen is unknown.

Treatment defined: 10-day PBMC culture with coronavirus spike peptide pools or control peptides (ViraFEST assay). PBMCs were cultured at a few million per well with approximately 9.4 IU/ml IL-2 and 10 ug/ml peptide pools. V gene TRBV15 combines with J gene TRBJ2-2; 11 positions agree with TRBD1. The receptor was isolated from a human donor who had recovered from COVID-19. Sequenced: CD4+ T cells from blood, cultured in vitro. CDR3 amino acids: CATSRPPGQGVTGELFF. CDR3 in DNA: TGTGCCACCAGCAGACCTCCGGGACAGGGGGTGACCGGGGAGCTGTTTTTT.